This record concerns one T cell receptor beta chain sequence. Its matching antigen is unknown. From germline, CDR1 is DFQATT and CDR2 SNEGSKA (reference sequence). Losses at the gene ends were 3 bases for V and 1 base for J; bases not matched to a gene: 4. This CDR3 comprises 17 residues. These data belong to a study of blood T cells in healthy people across ages. Overall study results and limits: Among long-lived donors, naive CD4+ cells were more numerous and diversity higher than in aged donors. A roughly linear fall in TCR beta diversity per million T cells was seen with increasing age.

The donors, healthy Caucasians from Russia, were aged roughly 6 to 90. Primed by a sample-barcoded 5' primer and a J-beta primer mix, a second PCR proceeded for 7 to 11 cycles. A minimum of 2.5 million CDR3-containing paired-end reads was obtained for each sample. TCRdb independently ran MiXCR on the 5' RACE reads; one entry per CDR3 protein. The table has some 880,000 distinct CDR3 sequences, 30% to 45% seen once. The receptor's source is a man aged 18 to 35 in good health. The sequenced material came from blood. V usage is TRBV20-1 and J usage is TRBJ2-6; 12 bases fit TRBD1. Here the CDR3 DNA reads TGCAGTGCTAGGGGGGGACAGGGGGCTTCTGGGGCCAACGTCCTGACTTTC. This sequence encodes CSARGGQGASGANVLTF.